Below are 28 T cell receptor beta chains sequenced from a single sample in a study of shared T cell receptors in the human thymus. TCRdb keeps only in-frame clones here, not all; method: immunoSEQ multiplex PCR. The sample has just under 550,000 clones, approximately 80% seen once. In addition, the sample was reused for a study of human thymus T cells.

Source material: thymocytes. These receptors originate from a boy less than two years old with a congenital heart defect.

Worth noting for this clone: Its ends do not fully match the called genes, so a read error is possible. The V gene is TRBV20-1, the J gene TRBJ2-7; TRBD1 agrees at 7 bases. The CDR3 consists of 10 residues. Germline V gives CDR1 DFQATT, CDR2 SNEGSKA (reference sequence). The CDR3 sequence is CSAREDRTVF. The CDR3 DNA reads as TGCAGTGCTAGAGAGGACAGGACCGTCTTC.

This chain joins TRBV27 and TRBJ1-1; 10 nucleotides agree with TRBD1. Germline-derived CDR1 and CDR2 are MNHEY and SMNVEV (reference sequence). V was pared by 6 bases and J by 0 bases, with 10 bases of the junction left unmatched. There are 17 residues in the CDR3. The CDR3 protein is CASSPIRGQGLNTEAFF. The DNA for the CDR3 is TGTGCCAGCAGCCCTATTCGGGGACAGGGGCTGAACACTGAAGCTTTCTTT.

The chain uses TRBV30 and TRBJ2-5, with 8 nucleotides matching TRBD2. The germline V gene has CDR1 GTSNPN and CDR2 SVGIG (reference sequence). The CDR3 totals 16 residues. V trimming: 4 bases; J trimming: 1 base; junction bases outside the gene matches: 11. The CDR3 is CAWNTPGGEAQETQYF. The CDR3 DNA reads as TGTGCCTGGAACACACCCGGGGGGGAGGCCCAAGAGACCCAGTACTTC. Combining the CDR3 with reference TRBV30 and TRBJ2-5 gives the whole variable domain SQTIHQWPATLVQPVGSPLSLECTVEGTSNPNLYWYRQAAGRGLQLLFYSVGIGQISSEVPQNLSASRPQDRQFILSSKKLLLSDSGFYLCAWNTPGGEAQETQYFGPGTRLLVL.

This clone was seen more than once but under ten times. The V gene is TRBV18, the J gene TRBJ1-5, with 11 nucleotides matching TRBD1. This CDR3 spans 17 amino acids. Unmatched junction bases numbered 9, after V lost 3 bases and J lost 5 bases. Per the germline V gene, CDR1 is KGHSH and CDR2 is LQKENI. The CDR3 nucleotides are TGTGCCAGCTCACCCGTGGACAGGGGGCGGACGTATCAGCCCCAGCATTTT. As protein: CASSPVDRGRTYQPQHF.

A few counts support this clone. This chain joins TRBV6-1 and TRBJ2-7; D ambiguous. CDR3 length equals 13 residues. CDR1 is MNHNS, CDR2 SASEGT, per germline. V was cut by 6 bases and J by 2 bases, with 11 bases left in between. CDR3 region: CASRTDWPYEQYF. In DNA form, the CDR3 reads TGTGCCAGCAGGACTGATTGGCCCTACGAGCAGTACTTC.

The chain carries TRBV6-4 and TRBJ2-3; TRBD1 is a possible D gene (7 bases). V was cut by 5 bases and J by 4 bases, with 10 bases left in between. Germline V gives CDR1 MRHNA, CDR2 SNTAGT. This CDR3 comprises 13 residues. CDR3 protein: CASSTGEADTQYF. In nucleotides, the CDR3 is TGTGCCAGCAGTACAGGGGAGGCAGATACGCAGTATTTT.

In this sample, this clone turned up a few times. The chain has TRBV11-2 and TRBJ2-3, with D possibly matching TRBD2 (6 bases). Trimming removed 1 base at V and 6 bases at J, with 20 bases between. The CDR3 totals 17 residues. Germline CDR1 reads SGHAT; CDR2 reads FQNNGV. The CDR3 nucleotides read TGTGCCAGCAGCTTAGCCCGGGAGAAGGATTTATCGGATACGCAGTATTTT. This encodes CASSLAREKDLSDTQYF.

The chain has TRBV4-3 and TRBJ1-1; weak D call: TRBD1 (5 bases). The CDR3 loop spans 18 amino acids. Germline V gives CDR1 LGHNA, CDR2 YSLEER. Trimming took off 2 bases at V and 0 bases at J, with 19 bases between the two ends. CDR3 loop: CASSQWGQMRWLNTEAFF. The CDR3 bases are TGCGCCAGCAGCCAATGGGGCCAAATGAGGTGGTTGAACACTGAAGCTTTCTTT.

This clone was seen only once. The chain links TRBV5-1 to TRBJ2-1; TRBD2 matches at 13 bases. Germline values: CDR1 SGHRS, CDR2 YFSETQ. The CDR3 has 18 residues. V shed 1 base and J 8 bases; nucleotides not matched to a gene: 12. The CDR3 DNA follows: TGCGCCAGCAGCTTGTCCTCAGGGACTAGCGGGACTCACGATGAGCAGTTCTTC. As protein: CASSLSSGTSGTHDEQFF.

CDR3 sequence reads: CAWSVQGRGATNEKLFF. CDR3 coding DNA: TGTGCCTGGAGCGTTCAGGGTAGGGGTGCAACTAATGAAAAACTGTTTTTT. The chain recombines TRBV30 with TRBJ1-4; D is perhaps TRBD1 (5 bases). The CDR3 has 17 residues. V gave up 3 bases and J gave up 0 bases, with 17 bases separating them. The germline V gene has CDR1 GTSNPN and CDR2 SVGIG (reference sequence).

The V gene is TRBV5-4, the J gene TRBJ1-1; no reliable D call. Trimming left V 2 bases short and J 1 base short, with 12 bases between. Per germline, CDR1 SGHNT and CDR2 YYREEE (reference sequence). The CDR3 extends over 15 amino acids. The chain's CDR3 is CASSFRADQNTEAFF. CDR3 in DNA: TGTGCCAGCAGCTTTCGAGCGGACCAGAACACTGAAGCTTTCTTT.

The chain employs TRBV7-6 and TRBJ2-7; D perhaps matches TRBD2 (5 bases). The CDR3 loop spans 16 amino acids. V lost 4 bases to trimming and J lost 6 bases, with 22 bases between them. Germline V lookup: CDR1 SGHVS, CDR2 FNYEAQ. The CDR3 is CASSCCPGSQTLEQYF. CDR3 coding DNA: TGTGCCAGCAGCTGTTGCCCGGGATCCCAGACCCTCGAGCAGTACTTC. Filled out from reference TRBV7-6 and TRBJ2-7, the complete variable domain reads GAGVSQSPRYKVTKRGQDVALRCDPISGHVSLYWYRQALGQGPEFLTYFNYEAQQDKSGLPNDRFSAERPEGSISTLTIQRTEQRDSAMYRCASSCCPGSQTLEQYFGPGTRLTVT.

J is TRBJ1-2 and V is TRBV30, with 7 positions matching TRBD1. The V gene's germline CDR1 is GTSNPN and CDR2 SVGIG (reference sequence). CDR3 length: 14 amino acids. The J segment lost 8 bases and the V segment lost 4 bases, leaving 13 bases of the junction unmatched. The CDR3 DNA is TGTGCCTGGACCTGCAGGGGGAATTTGGGGGGCTACACCTTC. Its protein product is CAWTCRGNLGGYTF.

The gene calls are TRBV5-1 and TRBJ1-1; unclear D gene. Germline V CDR1 and CDR2: SGHRS, YFSETQ. V was cut by 0 bases and J by 7 bases, with 10 bases left in between. CDR3 size: 13 residues. The CDR3 region has the DNA TGCGCCAGCAGCTTGGCCGGAACAGTTGAAGCTTTCTTT. This sequence encodes CASSLAGTVEAFF. Based on the CDR3 plus reference TRBV5-1 and TRBJ1-1, the full variable domain is KAGVTQTPRYLIKTRGQQVTLSCSPISGHRSVSWYQQTPGQGLQFLFEYFSETQRNKGNFPGRFSGRQFSNSRSEMNVSTLELGDSALYLCASSLAGTVEAFFGQGTRLTVV.

V gene TRBV11-3 combines with J gene TRBJ2-7; 7 positions match TRBD1. This CDR3 spans 15 amino acids. Germline V gene sequence: CDR1 SGHNT, CDR2 YENEEA. Trimming took 5 bases from V and 3 from J; bases not matched to a gene: 10. CDR3: CASSIPRDRVYEQYF. CDR3 nucleotides: TGTGCCAGCAGCATACCCCGGGACAGAGTCTACGAGCAGTACTTC.

Turning to this clone: Germline is not matched at one junction end, which may reflect a read error. The CDR3 DNA is TGTGCCAGCAGCGCAGCGGCTCGGGCGCGTTCCACTCAAGCTTTCTTT. Protein: CASSAAARARSTQAFF. The rearrangement links TRBV5-6 to TRBJ1-1; D is uncertain. The CDR3 is 16 amino acids. The V gene's germline CDR1 is SGHDT and CDR2 YYEEEE.

This chain joins TRBV10-3 and TRBJ1-2, with 9 bases matching TRBD1. The CDR3 sequence is 14 residues long. Germline V gene data show CDR1 as ENHRY and CDR2 as SYGVKD. V was pared by 5 bases and J by 8 bases, with 9 bases of the junction left unmatched. CDR3 in DNA: TGTGCCATCAGTACGGGACAGGGAATTCGGGGCTACACCTTC. Protein sequence: CAISTGQGIRGYTF.

This clone occurred a few times. This chain uses TRBV27 with TRBJ2-3, with 7 bases that match TRBD2. Germline V gene data show CDR1 as MNHEY and CDR2 as SMNVEV (reference sequence). The CDR3 spans 18 residues. The V gene end was trimmed by 9 bases and the J gene end by 2 bases; junction bases not matched to a gene: 20. The CDR3 is CASALSYSLAEVTDTQYF. The CDR3 nucleotides are TGTGCCAGTGCTCTTTCTTATTCGCTAGCGGAGGTCACAGATACGCAGTATTTT.

The chain carries TRBV11-2 and TRBJ1-4, with 7 bases lining up with TRBD1. This CDR3 comprises 15 residues. The V gene's germline CDR1 is SGHAT and CDR2 FQNNGV. With V trimmed by 2 bases and J by 7 bases, 7 bases remained unmatched. CDR3 DNA sequence: TGTGCCAGCAGCTTAACCTACAGGGGCACTGAAAAACTGTTTTTT. Residues: CASSLTYRGTEKLFF.

This clone showed up just a few times. The gene calls are TRBV30 and TRBJ1-2; the D is unclear. V gave up 5 bases and J gave up 4 bases, with 11 bases separating them. CDR3 length: 12 amino acids. Germline CDR1 GTSNPN, CDR2 SVGIG (reference sequence). The CDR3 is CAWGGSSYGYTF. CDR3 coding DNA: TGTGCCTGGGGCGGGTCGAGCTATGGCTACACCTTC.

This chain uses TRBV27 with TRBJ1-2, with a weak D call TRBD1 (5 bases). This CDR3 is 12 amino acids long. Germline assignment: CDR1 MNHEY and CDR2 SMNVEV (reference sequence). Trimming removed 4 bases from V and 3 bases from J, with 6 bases in between. The CDR3 DNA follows: TGTGCCAGCAGTTCCAGGGACTATGGCTACACCTTC. This codes for CASSSRDYGYTF.

V usage is TRBV27 and J usage is TRBJ2-1; 8 nucleotides agree with TRBD1. Trimming took 0 bases from V and 12 from J; bases not matched to a gene: 10. The CDR3 runs to 15 residues. The germline V gene has CDR1 MNHEY and CDR2 SMNVEV (reference sequence). In nucleotides, the CDR3 is TGTGCCAGCAGTTTATCGCCCGACAGGGGTGTTGTGCAGTTCTTC. Translating gives CASSLSPDRGVVQFF.

This clone was counted only a few times. This chain uses TRBV18 with TRBJ1-1; D unresolved. The CDR3 spans 14 residues. Germline V gives CDR1 KGHSH, CDR2 LQKENI. The ends were cut back, 10 bases at V and 1 base at J, with 16 bases in the middle. For the CDR3, the DNA is TGTGCCATCCCAGGTAACAGAAAGAACACTGAAGCTTTCTTT. This gives the protein CAIPGNRKNTEAFF.

The V call is TRBV5-1, the J call TRBJ2-2, with 13 nucleotides matching TRBD2. The CDR3 covers 18 residues. J was trimmed by 6 bases and V by 4 bases; bases with no gene match: 12. Germline lookup yields CDR1 SGHRS and CDR2 YFSETQ. The CDR3 sequence is CASSEGLAGPNRSGELFF. The DNA for the CDR3 is TGCGCCAGCAGCGAGGGACTAGCGGGGCCGAACAGGTCCGGGGAGCTGTTTTTT.

This chain joins TRBV25-1 and TRBJ2-7; no definite D call. The CDR3 is 12 residues long. Per germline, CDR1 MGHDK and CDR2 SYGVNS. Trimming cost V 7 bases and J 1 base, with 8 bases left between them. The CDR3 spells CASTTGSYEQYF. CDR3 nucleotides: TGTGCCAGCACTACCGGGTCCTACGAGCAGTACTTC.

This clone was counted once. J is TRBJ2-7 and V is TRBV19; 9 nucleotides match TRBD1. Looked up from germline, CDR1 is LNHDA and CDR2 is SQIVND (reference sequence). The CDR3 consists of 15 residues. The V segment lost 5 bases and the J segment 4 bases; nucleotides outside the gene matches: 9. The CDR3 reads CASSSGQGSGYEQYF. CDR3 bases: TGTGCCAGTAGTTCGGGACAGGGCTCGGGGTACGAGCAGTACTTC.

V usage is TRBV6-6 and J usage is TRBJ1-1; possible D gene TRBD1, 5 bases. Germline assignment: CDR1 MNHNY and CDR2 SVGAGI (reference sequence). There are 15 residues in the CDR3. V lost 5 bases and J lost 4, with 17 bases in between. The CDR3 DNA is TGTGCCAGCAGTGTGCAGACAGTAGAAGGCACTGAAGCTTTCTTT. Translating gives CASSVQTVEGTEAFF.

The genes are TRBV6-6 and TRBJ2-1; 7 bases map to TRBD1. V shed 6 bases and J 4 bases; nucleotides not matched to a gene: 9. Germline lookup yields CDR1 MNHNY and CDR2 SVGAGI (reference sequence). The CDR3 extends over 15 amino acids. CDR3: CASRPTEGAYNEQFF. The CDR3 DNA reads as TGTGCCAGCAGACCCACTGAGGGGGCTTACAATGAGCAGTTCTTC.